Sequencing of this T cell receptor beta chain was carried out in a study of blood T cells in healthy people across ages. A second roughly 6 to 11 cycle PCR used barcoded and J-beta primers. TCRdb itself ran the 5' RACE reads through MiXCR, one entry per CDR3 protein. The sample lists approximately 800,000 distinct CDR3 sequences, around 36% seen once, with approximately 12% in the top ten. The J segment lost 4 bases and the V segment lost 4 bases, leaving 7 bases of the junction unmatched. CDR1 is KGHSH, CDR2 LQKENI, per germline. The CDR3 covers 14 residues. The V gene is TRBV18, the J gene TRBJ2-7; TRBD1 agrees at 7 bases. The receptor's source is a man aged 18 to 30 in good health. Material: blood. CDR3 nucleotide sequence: TGTGCCAGCTCACTCGGGACAGAACTTTACGAGCAGTACTTC. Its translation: CASSLGTELYEQYF.